The clone carrying this TCR beta chain was picked up many times. Its target is unknown. Trimming took 5 bases from V and 4 from J, leaving 14 bases between them. This CDR3 is built from 14 residues. The data are from a study of T cells after yellow fever vaccination. Findings and caveats of the study: Boosting was followed by the reappearance of most primary-vaccination clones (around 95% CD4, around 91% CD8). Researchers report a weaker secondary response that nonetheless peaked faster, day 5 versus 15. Although most clonotypes did not, a small share appeared in both CD4 and CD8 compartments.

Using its own MiXCR run on the 5' RACE reads, TCRdb lists one record per CDR3 protein. The sample lists 110,000 to 150,000 distinct CDR3 sequences, less than 8.5% occurring once. The genes are TRBV12-3 or TRBV12-4 and TRBJ1-2, with a tentative D call TRBD1 (5 bases). The TCR originated in a man aged 25 to 40 who received the YFV17D yellow fever vaccine. Sequenced here: CD4+ T cells sorted from PBMCs, sampled 10 days after the yellow fever booster vaccination. In DNA, the CDR3 is TGTGCCAGCAGTCCCAGGTCGGGGCTCTATGGCTACACCTTC. Translated, it gives CASSPRSGLYGYTF.